These 22 T cell receptor beta chains share one sample of origin, sequenced in a study of spatial heterogeneity in lung cancer (dated 2019 in TCRdb). Libraries came from 5' RACE. Sequencing took place on a NextSeq 500. The public reads were run again by TCRdb, first through fastp at Q25 and then through MiXCR, and only productive beta chains were kept. Here each entry gathers all rows of one CDR3 protein and keeps the most common genes and DNA. The sample has 17,000 or so distinct CDR3 sequences on record, 6.2% of them singletons. Approximately 6.8% of the sample goes to the ten largest clones. Antigens of these TCRs are unknown. The time point label, read with the paper, signifies: sample taken at primary tumor resection. Overall study outcomes, separate from this receptor: A correlation was observed between the number of expanded intratumoral alpha and beta TCRs and the tumor nonsynonymous mutation count.

Sequencing was performed on lung tumor tissue, taken at surgery. These receptor sequences come from a male donor with early-stage non-small cell lung cancer.

This clonotype was counted between two and nine times. This beta chain lies outside the target of a library built for alpha chains; its clone size means little. The chain joins TRBV11-3 to TRBJ2-1; a possible D gene is TRBD1 (5 bases). Germline-derived CDR1 and CDR2 are SGHNT and YENEEA. Trimming stripped 1 base from V and 5 bases from J, with 6 bases between. This CDR3 contains 13 residues. This CDR3 reads CASSLGQHNEQFF. In DNA form, the CDR3 reads TGTGCCAGCAGCTTAGGACAGCACAATGAGCAGTTCTTC.

This clonotype was seen just once. This beta chain is an off-target read within a library intended for alpha chains, so its frequency means little. This sequence joins TRBV19 and TRBJ1-4; TRBD1 matches at 11 bases. The germline V gene has CDR1 LNHDA and CDR2 SQIVND (reference sequence). V lost 9 bases to trimming and J lost 5 bases; unmatched junction nucleotides: 2. The CDR3 length is 13 residues. The CDR3: CASRDRGNEKLFF. The CDR3, as DNA: TGTGCCAGCCGGGACAGGGGGAATGAAAAACTGTTTTTT.

The table lists this clonotype with many counts. This beta chain represents an off-target read in a library built for alpha chains; its size is of limited meaning. The chain is built from TRBV29-1 and TRBJ1-6; 7 bases map to TRBD1. Germline V CDR1 and CDR2: SQVTM, ANQGSEA. CDR3 size: 13 residues. J lost 7 bases, V lost 7 bases, and 7 bases had no gene match. CDR3 in amino acids: CSAATGSNSPLHF. The CDR3 nucleotides are TGCAGCGCCGCGACAGGGAGCAATTCACCCCTCCACTTT.

This clonotype was observed at least ten times. For a library built for alpha chains, this beta chain is a stray read; little rests on its size. This chain links TRBV20-1 with TRBJ1-5; a possible D gene is TRBD1 (5 bases). With 0 bases removed from V and 0 bases from J, the gap between germline ends came to 15 bases. This CDR3 region has 17 residues. Germline V gene sequence: CDR1 DFQATT, CDR2 SNEGSKA (reference sequence). CDR3 sequence (DNA): TGCAGTGCTAGAGATTCTGGGGCAGTTGATAGCAATCAGCCCCAGCATTTT. Translation: CSARDSGAVDSNQPQHF.

This clonotype has a count of ten or more. Little can be read into the size of this beta chain, an off-target read in a library designed for alpha chains. This sequence joins TRBV12-3 or TRBV12-4 and TRBJ1-1; no definite D call. V was pared by 5 bases and J by 5 bases, with 12 bases between. The CDR3 covers 13 residues. The chain's CDR3 is CASSPPAGTEAFF. In nucleotides, the CDR3 is TGTGCCAGCAGTCCCCCTGCGGGTACTGAAGCTTTCTTT.

This clonotype was observed at least ten times. This beta chain came through as a stray read in a library set up for alpha chains, and its size says little. This chain connects TRBV20-1 to TRBJ2-1, with 8 bases matching TRBD2. This CDR3 region has 14 residues. The V segment lost 5 bases and the J segment 5 bases; nucleotides outside the gene matches: 8. The germline CDR1 and CDR2 sequences are DFQATT and SNEGSKA (reference sequence). The CDR3 here is CSALSGRNDNEQFF. The CDR3 DNA reads as TGCAGTGCTCTGAGCGGGAGAAATGACAATGAGCAGTTCTTC.

This clonotype appeared many times. This beta chain turned up in a library designed for alpha chains; as an off-target read, its abundance says little. CDR3 protein: CASSQGQGHPYNEQFF. CDR3 coding DNA: TGTGCCAGCAGCCAGGGACAGGGGCACCCCTACAATGAGCAGTTCTTC. V usage is TRBV28 and J usage is TRBJ2-1; 10 bases are a match to TRBD1. CDR1 and CDR2 from the germline V gene are MDHEN and SYDVKM. This CDR3 is built from 16 residues. With V trimmed by 6 bases and J by 2 bases, 7 bases remained unmatched. The variable domain in full, with the rest retrieved from reference TRBV28 and TRBJ2-1, is DVKVTQSSRYLVKRTGEKVFLECVQDMDHENMFWYRQDPGLGLRLIYFSYDVKMKEKGDIPEGYSVSREKKERFSLILESASTNQTSMYLCASSQGQGHPYNEQFFGPGTRLTVL.

This clonotype was counted at least ten times. The library was designed around alpha chains, so this beta chain is a stray read whose abundance carries little weight. The chain employs TRBV28 and TRBJ2-7; D is undetermined. The CDR3 has 14 residues. CDR1 MDHEN and CDR2 SYDVKM come from the germline V gene. Trimming left V 4 bases short and J 0 bases short, with 10 bases between. The chain's CDR3 is CASSYTQTSYEQYF. The DNA of the CDR3 is TGTGCCAGCAGTTATACGCAGACCTCCTACGAGCAGTACTTC.

This clonotype appeared many times. A junction end diverges from the germline sequence, so it may reflect a read error. Since it is a stray read in a library aimed at alpha chains, this beta chain has a size that is not meaningful. The rearrangement links TRBV15 to TRBJ1-4, with 11 bases lining up with TRBD1. The CDR3 is made up of 16 amino acids. CDR1 and CDR2 from the germline V gene are LNHNV and YYDKDF (reference sequence). This CDR3 is CATSRDPGQGGIRLGF. The DNA of the CDR3 is TGTGCCACCAGCAGAGATCCGGGACAGGGGGGGATTCGACTGGGCTTT. The full variable domain, with the rest looked up from reference TRBV15 and TRBJ1-4, is DAMVIQNPRYQVTQFGKPVTLSCSQTLNHNVMYWYQQKSSQAPKLLFHYYDKDFNNEADTPDNFQSRRPNTSFCFLDIRSPGLGDTAMYLCATSRDPGQGGIRLGFGSGTQLSVL.

This clonotype was picked up a small number of times. This beta chain turned up in a library designed for alpha chains; as an off-target read, its abundance says little. The chain couples TRBV7-3 to TRBJ2-1, with 11 bases identical to TRBD1. The CDR3 contains 17 residues. The V gene end was trimmed by 2 bases and the J gene end by 6 bases; junction bases not matched to a gene: 9. In germline, CDR1 is SGHTA, CDR2 FQGTGA. DNA for the CDR3: TGTGCCAGCAGCTTACTGGCATTAGGACAGGGGGCCAATGAGCAGTTCTTC. Its protein is CASSLLALGQGANEQFF.

This clonotype was counted between two and nine times. Since the library was made to target alpha chains, this beta chain is a stray read and its abundance is not meaningful. The chain is built from TRBV7-2 and TRBJ2-7, with D uncertain. Germline V gene sequence: CDR1 SGHTA, CDR2 FQGNSA. The CDR3 is 13 amino acids. V was pared by 1 base and J by 5 bases, with 9 bases between. CDR3 DNA: TGTGCCAGCAGCTTAGAAGCAATCGACGAGCAGTACTTC. Translating it yields CASSLEAIDEQYF.

This clonotype was observed many times. This beta chain represents an off-target read in a library built for alpha chains; its size is of limited meaning. This chain links TRBV28 with TRBJ2-1; TRBD2 agrees at 10 bases. In germline, CDR1 is MDHEN, CDR2 SYDVKM. V dropped 6 bases and J dropped 8; count of bases not matched to a gene: 4. This CDR3 contains 13 residues. The CDR3 nucleotides are TGTGCCAGCAGCCAAGGACTAGCGGATGAGCAGTTCTTC. Residues: CASSQGLADEQFF. The full variable domain, in which reference TRBV28 and TRBJ2-1 provide the parts outside the CDR3, is DVKVTQSSRYLVKRTGEKVFLECVQDMDHENMFWYRQDPGLGLRLIYFSYDVKMKEKGDIPEGYSVSREKKERFSLILESASTNQTSMYLCASSQGLADEQFFGPGTRLTVL.

This clonotype is classed as medium-sized. Since the library was made to target alpha chains, this beta chain is a stray read and its abundance is not meaningful. The chain recombines TRBV6-5 with TRBJ2-6, with 7 bases aligning to TRBD1. V shed 0 bases, J shed 1 base, and the junction held 3 bases outside the gene matches. CDR1 and CDR2 (germline): MNHEY, SVGAGI. The CDR3 sequence is 17 residues long. The CDR3 DNA sequence: TGTGCCAGCAGTTACTCGACAGGGATTTCTGGGGCCAACGTCCTGACTTTC. Translated, it gives CASSYSTGISGANVLTF.

The table lists this clonotype with many counts. The library was designed around alpha chains, so this beta chain is a stray read whose abundance carries little weight. The chain is built from TRBV6-2 or TRBV6-3 and TRBJ2-5, with TRBD1 matching 7 bases. The CDR3 contains 14 residues. Trimming took 5 bases from V and 3 from J; bases not matched to a gene: 6. The germline V gene encodes CDR1 MNHEY and CDR2 SVGEGT. The CDR3 protein is CASSPYDREETQYF. CDR3 coding DNA: TGTGCCAGCAGTCCCTACGACAGGGAAGAGACCCAGTACTTC.

This clonotype came up many times. As an off-target read in a library built for alpha chains, this beta chain has a frequency of little significance. The V gene is TRBV4-1, the J gene TRBJ2-1; perhaps D is TRBD1 or TRBD2 (7 bases each). The CDR3 extends over 15 amino acids. Trimming took off 2 bases at V and 8 bases at J, with 16 bases between the two ends. Germline CDR1 MGHRA, CDR2 YSYEKL. The CDR3 sequence: CASSQIRGGRDEQFF. The CDR3 DNA reads TGCGCCAGCAGCCAAATCAGGGGGGGCAGGGATGAGCAGTTCTTC.

In its sample, this clonotype was seen many times. Since the library was made to target alpha chains, this beta chain is a stray read and its abundance is not meaningful. The chain joins TRBV5-1 to TRBJ2-3; the match to TRBD2 covers 16 bases. Germline CDR1 and CDR2: SGHRS and YFSETQ. The CDR3 is 18 amino acids. The J segment lost 4 bases and the V segment lost 5 bases, leaving 10 bases of the junction unmatched. CDR3 amino acids: CASRQAGTSGRAPDTQYF. CDR3 in DNA: TGCGCCAGCAGACAGGCCGGGACTAGCGGGAGGGCCCCAGATACGCAGTATTTT.

This clonotype was picked up many times. Found in a library prepared for alpha chains, this beta chain is an off-target read, and its abundance has little meaning. The chain has TRBV28 and TRBJ2-1; D remains unclear. CDR1 MDHEN and CDR2 SYDVKM come from the germline V gene. The CDR3 runs to 16 residues. Deletions cut 2 bases from V and 2 bases from J, with 13 bases between. The chain's CDR3 is CASSLEGTYPYNEQFF. The CDR3 bases are TGTGCCAGCAGTTTAGAAGGCACCTACCCCTACAATGAGCAGTTCTTC.

This clonotype is classed as medium-sized (0.01 to 0.1%). Since the library was made to target alpha chains, this beta chain is a stray read and its abundance is not meaningful. The chain couples TRBV7-8 to TRBJ2-2; no clear D. Trimming stripped 0 bases from V and 7 bases from J, with 3 bases between. There are 12 residues in the CDR3. Germline CDR1 is SGHVS and CDR2 is FQNEAQ. The CDR3 sequence: CASSLAVGELFF. CDR3 in DNA: TGTGCCAGCAGCTTAGCAGTCGGGGAGCTGTTTTTT.

This clonotype was counted many times. A library prepared for alpha chains yielded this beta chain as an off-target read; its size is of little meaning. V and J are TRBV7-3 and TRBJ2-1; either TRBD1 or TRBD2 may fit D (5 bases each). Deletions cut 2 bases from V and 8 bases from J, with 10 bases between. Germline assignment: CDR1 SGHTA and CDR2 FQGTGA. This CDR3 contains 13 residues. The CDR3 is CASSLSGSDEQFF. The CDR3 bases are TGTGCCAGCAGCTTATCAGGGAGCGATGAGCAGTTCTTC. Based on the CDR3 plus reference TRBV7-3 and TRBJ2-1, the full variable domain is GAGVSQTPSNKVTEKGKYVELRCDPISGHTALYWYRQSLGQGPEFLIYFQGTGAADDSGLPNDRFFAVRPEGSVSTLKIQRTERGDSAVYLCASSLSGSDEQFFGPGTRLTVL.

This clonotype was picked up many times. Because this beta chain is a stray read in a library intended to capture alpha chains, its abundance should not be given much weight. The V gene is TRBV20-1, the J gene TRBJ2-7, with D possibly being TRBD1 (5 bases). V lost 0 bases to trimming and J lost 3 bases, with 9 bases between them. Germline loops: CDR1 DFQATT, CDR2 SNEGSKA (reference sequence). This CDR3 comprises 13 residues. The CDR3 loop reads CSAREDIYYEQYF. Written as DNA, the CDR3 is TGCAGTGCTAGAGAGGACATATACTACGAGCAGTACTTC.

In its sample, this clonotype was seen a few times. As an off-target read in a library built for alpha chains, this beta chain has a frequency of little significance. This chain joins TRBV20-1 and TRBJ1-2, with D possibly matching TRBD1 (5 bases). V was cut by 6 bases and J by 4 bases, with 15 bases left in between. The CDR3 has 13 amino acids. CDR1 is DFQATT and CDR2 is SNEGSKA in the germline V gene (reference sequence). The CDR3 sequence: CSARDPLSYGYTF. CDR3 DNA sequence: TGCAGTGCCAGGGACCCCCTGAGCTATGGCTACACCTTC.

About this clonotype itself: This beta chain is a stray read from a library made for alpha chains; its abundance is not meaningful. V usage is TRBV18 and J usage is TRBJ1-1; tentatively, D is TRBD1 (5 bases). The V gene's germline CDR1 is KGHSH and CDR2 LQKENI. The CDR3 extends over 14 amino acids. The V and J ends lost 6 bases and 2 bases respectively, with 13 bases between them. The CDR3 loop is CASSTGGTNTEAFF. CDR3 sequence (DNA): TGTGCCAGCTCCACGGGGGGGACCAACACTGAAGCTTTCTTT. Supplemented by reference TRBV18 and TRBJ1-1, the full variable domain reads NAGVMQNPRHLVRRRGQEARLRCSPMKGHSHVYWYRQLPEEGLKFMVYLQKENIIDESGMPKERFSAEFPKEGPSILRIQQVVRGDSAAYFCASSTGGTNTEAFFGQGTRLTVV.